This T cell receptor beta chain was sequenced for a study of cytomegalovirus exposure and HLA in healthy donors. Study-level points and caveats: Among donors in an Asian-associated ancestry cluster, a later analysis reportedly found fewer N-insertions than the roughly 700-donor mean. A later analysis linked a missense variant in DCLRE1C to the trimming of TCR beta V and J genes. The sole available immune exposure information was CMV serostatus.

With regard to this clone: As yet, its antigen is unknown.

The study ran its PCR with 60 Vbeta and 13 Jbeta primers. In the source study's methods: A follow-up analysis tallied 60 million to 85 million unique TCR beta chains, 8.5 million to 14 million shared. Here immunoSEQ multiplex PCR was the method, and the copy in TCRdb shows in-frame clones only, minus some. V and J calls and clone size are as listed in that table; D and trimming were resolved from the DNA. Altogether 200,000 to 250,000 clones are present, 80% to 90% being singletons, with the ten largest covering roughly 3.1%. The CDR3 has 19 amino acids. Trimming removed 0 bases from V and 4 bases from J; junction bases left unmatched: 15. The germline gives CDR1 SGHKS, CDR2 YYEKEE (reference sequence).

Input material: PBMCs. The V gene is TRBV5-5, the J gene TRBJ2-2, with 7 bases identical to TRBD1. The TCR was taken from a man aged 30-40 years in good health and CMV-seronegative. The CDR3, as DNA: TGTGCCAGCAGCTTGGCGAGACAGGGTCCCTTAGAGACCACCGGGGAGCTGTTTTTT. Protein product: CASSLARQGPLETTGELFF.